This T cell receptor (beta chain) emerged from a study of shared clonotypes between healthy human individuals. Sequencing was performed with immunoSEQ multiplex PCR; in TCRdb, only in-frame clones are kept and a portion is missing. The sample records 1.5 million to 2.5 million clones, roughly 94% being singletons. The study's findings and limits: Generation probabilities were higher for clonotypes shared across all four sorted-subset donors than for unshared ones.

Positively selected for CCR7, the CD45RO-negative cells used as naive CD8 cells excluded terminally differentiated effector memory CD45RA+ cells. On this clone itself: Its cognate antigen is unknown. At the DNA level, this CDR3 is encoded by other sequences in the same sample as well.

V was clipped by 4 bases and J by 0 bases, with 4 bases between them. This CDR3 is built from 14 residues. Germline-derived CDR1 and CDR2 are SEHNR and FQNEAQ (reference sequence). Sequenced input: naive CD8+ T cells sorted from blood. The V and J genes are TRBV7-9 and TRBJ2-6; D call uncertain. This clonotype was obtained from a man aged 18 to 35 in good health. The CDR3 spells CASSSDSGANVLTF. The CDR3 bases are TGTGCCAGCAGCTCCGACTCTGGGGCCAACGTCCTGACTTTC.